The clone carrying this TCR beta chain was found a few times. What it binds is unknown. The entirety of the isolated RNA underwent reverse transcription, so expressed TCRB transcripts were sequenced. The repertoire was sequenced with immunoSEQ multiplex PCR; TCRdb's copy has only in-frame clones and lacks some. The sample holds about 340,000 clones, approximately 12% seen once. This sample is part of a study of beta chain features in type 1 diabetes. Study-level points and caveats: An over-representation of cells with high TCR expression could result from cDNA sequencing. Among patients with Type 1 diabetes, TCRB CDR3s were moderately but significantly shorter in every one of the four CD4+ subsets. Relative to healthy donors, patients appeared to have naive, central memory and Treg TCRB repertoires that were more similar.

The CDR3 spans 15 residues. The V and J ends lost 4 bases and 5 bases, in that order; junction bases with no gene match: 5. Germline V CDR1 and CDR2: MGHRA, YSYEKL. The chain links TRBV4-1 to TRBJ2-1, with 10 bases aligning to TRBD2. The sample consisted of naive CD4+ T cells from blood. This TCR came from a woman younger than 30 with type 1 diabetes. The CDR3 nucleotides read TGCGCCAGCAGCCCTCTAGCGGGAGTTAACAATGAGCAGTTCTTC. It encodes CASSPLAGVNNEQFF.